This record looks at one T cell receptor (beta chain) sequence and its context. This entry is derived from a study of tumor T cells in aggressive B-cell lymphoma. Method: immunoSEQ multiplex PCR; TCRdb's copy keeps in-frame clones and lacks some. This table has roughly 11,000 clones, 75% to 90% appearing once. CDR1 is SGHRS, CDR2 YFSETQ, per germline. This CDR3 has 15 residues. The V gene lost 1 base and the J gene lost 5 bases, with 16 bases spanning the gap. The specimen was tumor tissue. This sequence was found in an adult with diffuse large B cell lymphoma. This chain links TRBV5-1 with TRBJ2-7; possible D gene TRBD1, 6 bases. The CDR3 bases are TGCGCCAGCAGCTTGTATCTGCAGGGGTCGGACGAGCAGTACTTC. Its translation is CASSLYLQGSDEQYF.